This T cell receptor (beta chain) was sequenced in a study of blood T cells in healthy people across ages (dated by TCRdb to the mid-2010s). Context from the whole study: In model experiments, roughly one uniquely barcoded TCR beta cDNA molecule per two T cells was captured by template switching. Using deep sequencing normalized with unique cDNA molecular identifiers, the study measured how TCR beta repertoire diversity changes with age. Donors were grouped into four age groups: young (average approximately 15 years), middle-aged (less than 40), aged (approximately 58) and long-lived (about 90). To avoid experimental bias, donors of different ages were randomly spread across the sequencing lanes. For two donors (one aged 18 to 30 and one aged 80 or older), the study analyzed two additional independent replicas of 1 million unique cDNA reads from the same blood draw.

As concerns this clonotype: This receptor's antigen is unknown. No base quality information exists; no much larger clone differs at one position.

The CDR3 runs 14 amino acids, cysteine and phenylalanine included. Only the CDR3 DNA is retained, 42 bases long and in frame from the first base. The junction carries 12 bases between V and J, which are trimmed by 5 bases and 7 bases respectively. From the germline V gene (reference sequence), CDR1 is SEHNR and CDR2 is FQNEAQ. The protocol used for the library was 5' RACE. TCRdb names Illumina HiSeq 2500 as the instrument used. The second PCR ran for roughly 7 to 11 cycles and used a J-beta primer mix along with a sample-barcoded 5' primer. A template-switch 5' adaptor carrying 12 random nucleotides introduced a unique molecular identifier onto each TCR beta cDNA molecule. Each sample yielded at least 3 million CDR3-containing paired-end reads. First-strand cDNA synthesis was performed from all RNA using the Mint cDNA synthesis kit, with priming by a TRBC-specific oligonucleotide. All cDNA was treated with uracil-DNA glycosylase and then went through a first 18-cycle PCR with the universal primers M1SS and BC2_uni_R. Regarding the original processing steps: Each sample was normalized by randomly selecting 1 million high-quality reads, each carrying a distinct molecular identifier. Reads sharing molecular identifiers were discarded rather than binned into consensus sequences. MiTCR, run with a Q25 quality threshold and the strictest error-elimination algorithm, handled CDR3 identification, clonotype clustering and error correction. A nonparametric unseen species model with Euler transformation was used to estimate lower-bound total TCR beta diversity. The public reads were reprocessed in TCRdb via fastp at Q25 and MiXCR, keeping in-frame beta chains. Every distinct CDR3 protein forms one entry, paired with its most common genes and DNA. The V and J calls here are based on TCRdb, not the publication. Across this sample there are around 620,000 distinct CDR3 sequences, with 25% to 30% seen only once. Of the sample, around 18% is held by the ten largest clones.

Donors were 39 systemically healthy Caucasian individuals from Russia aged about 6 to 100 years. Each donor gave approximately 9.3 milliliters of peripheral blood, collected into EDTA-treated Vacutainer tubes. Ficoll-Paque density-gradient centrifugation was used to isolate PBMCs, with at least 6 million obtained per sample. Trizol reagent was used to extract total RNA from the PBMCs, yielding at least 5 micrograms per sample. For every donor, an aliquot of PBMCs went through flow cytometry to measure the percentages of naive CD45RAhigh/CD27high T cells. The investigation overall reported the following: Observed TCR beta diversity per million T cells fell roughly linearly with age, and a significant reduction was already apparent by age roughly 40. The percentage of naive T cells measured by flow cytometry correlated strongly with observed TCR beta diversity. Compared with the aged group, the long-lived group had more naive CD4+ T cells, fewer expanded clones and increased TCR diversity, a pattern suggesting age selection. Donor CMV infection status was unknown, potentially confounding age-related changes in expanded clonotypes. Bulk unsorted PBMC profiling prevented conclusive comparison of naive and antigen-experienced compartments. Total diversity estimates from one million sequenced T cells were considered lower bounds and underestimates.

The source material was blood. The TCR originated in a woman between 65 and 79 years old in good health. The rearranged chain carries TRBV7-9 and TRBJ1-6; the D gene is perhaps TRBD1, from 5 matching bases. This receptor carries the CDR3 CASSIGVINSPLHF. The nucleotide sequence reads TGTGCCAGCAGCATAGGGGTAATAAATTCACCCCTCCACTTT.